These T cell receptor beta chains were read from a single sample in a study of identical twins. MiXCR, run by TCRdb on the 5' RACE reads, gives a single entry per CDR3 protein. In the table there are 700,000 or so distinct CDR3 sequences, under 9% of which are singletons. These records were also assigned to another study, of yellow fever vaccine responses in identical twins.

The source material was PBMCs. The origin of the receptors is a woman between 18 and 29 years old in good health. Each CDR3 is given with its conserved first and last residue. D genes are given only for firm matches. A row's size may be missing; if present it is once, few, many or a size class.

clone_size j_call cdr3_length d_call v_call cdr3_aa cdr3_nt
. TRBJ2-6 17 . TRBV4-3 CASSQVETYSGANVLTF TGCGCCAGCAGCCAAGTCGAAACTTACTCTGGGGCCAACGTCCTGACTTTC
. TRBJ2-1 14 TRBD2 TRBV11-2 CASSVGLAGAEQFF TGTGCCAGCAGCGTAGGACTAGCGGGGGCCGAGCAGTTCTTC
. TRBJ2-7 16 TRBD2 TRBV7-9 CASSLAPGTRSYEQYF TGTGCCAGCAGCTTAGCCCCCGGGACTAGGTCCTACGAGCAGTACTTC
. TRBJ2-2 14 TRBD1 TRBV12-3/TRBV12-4 CASSEDRSSGELFF TGTGCCAGCAGTGAGGACAGGTCGTCCGGGGAGCTGTTTTTT
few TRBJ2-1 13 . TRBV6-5 CASSYPGAGEQFF TGTGCCAGCAGTTACCCAGGGGCGGGTGAGCAGTTCTTC
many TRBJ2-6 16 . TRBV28 CASSPNTSPGANVLTF TGTGCCAGCAGCCCGAACACTAGCCCTGGGGCCAACGTCCTGACTTTC
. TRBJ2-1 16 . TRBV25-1 CASSEGSGLRFNEQFF TGTGCCAGCAGTGAAGGATCTGGACTGAGGTTCAACGAGCAGTTCTTC
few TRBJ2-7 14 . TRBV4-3 CASSQGYRVGEQYF TGCGCCAGCAGCCAAGGTTACAGGGTCGGCGAGCAGTACTTC
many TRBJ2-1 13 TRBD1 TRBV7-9 CASSRDSENEQFF TGTGCCAGCAGCAGGGACAGTGAGAATGAGCAGTTCTTC
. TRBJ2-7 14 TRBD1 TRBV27 CASRSDRGYYEQYF TGTGCCAGCAGGTCGGACAGGGGATACTACGAGCAGTACTTC
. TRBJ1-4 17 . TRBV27 CASSPNSWTALNEKLFF TGTGCCAGCAGCCCGAATTCCTGGACTGCCCTTAATGAAAAACTGTTTTTT
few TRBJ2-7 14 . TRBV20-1 CSARDSLARYEQYF TGCAGTGCTAGAGACAGTCTGGCGCGCTACGAGCAGTACTTC
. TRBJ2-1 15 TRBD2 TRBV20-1 CSARARLAGGWEQFF TGCAGTGCTAGAGCCCGACTAGCGGGAGGATGGGAGCAGTTCTTC
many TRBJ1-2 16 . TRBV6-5 CASSYSGGSSNYGYTF TGTGCCAGCAGTTACTCCGGTGGGTCTTCTAACTATGGCTACACCTTC
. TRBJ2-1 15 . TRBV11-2 CASSLEKGRLYEQFF TGTGCCAGCAGCTTAGAGAAGGGGCGATTGTATGAGCAGTTCTTC
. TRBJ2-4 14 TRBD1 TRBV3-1 CASSAGTGRNIQYF TGTGCCAGCAGCGCGGGGACAGGAAGGAACATTCAGTACTTC
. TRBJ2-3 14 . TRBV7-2 CASSLDWDTDTQYF TGTGCCAGCAGCTTAGACTGGGACACAGATACGCAGTATTTT
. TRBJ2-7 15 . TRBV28 CASSQTGTVTYEQYF TGTGCCAGCAGTCAGACCGGGACTGTAACCTACGAGCAGTACTTC
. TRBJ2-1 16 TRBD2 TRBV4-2 CASSPVGLAGDNEQFF TGTGCCAGCAGCCCGGTGGGACTAGCGGGAGACAATGAGCAGTTCTTC
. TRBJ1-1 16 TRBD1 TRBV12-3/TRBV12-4 CASWSGQGGSYTEAFF TGTGCCAGCTGGAGTGGACAGGGGGGGTCATACACTGAAGCTTTCTTT
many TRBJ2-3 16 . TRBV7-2 CASSFYRRGPTDTQYF TGTGCCAGCAGCTTCTATAGGCGGGGGCCCACAGATACGCAGTATTTT
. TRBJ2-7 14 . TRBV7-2 CASSSSGTGDEQYF TGTGCCAGCAGCTCCTCCGGGACGGGGGACGAGCAGTACTTC
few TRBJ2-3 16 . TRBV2 CASRDLDSSSTDTQYF TGTGCCAGCAGGGACCTGGACTCCTCTAGCACAGATACGCAGTATTTT
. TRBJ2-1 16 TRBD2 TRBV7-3 CASSYGTSGGYNEQFF TGTGCCAGCAGCTACGGGACTAGCGGGGGCTACAATGAGCAGTTCTTC
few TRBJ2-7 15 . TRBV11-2 CASSLDRVASYEQYF TGTGCCAGCAGCTTAGATCGCGTGGCCTCCTACGAGCAGTACTTC
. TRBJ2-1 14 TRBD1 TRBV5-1 CASSPGTALNEQFF TGCGCCAGCAGCCCCGGGACAGCCCTAAATGAGCAGTTCTTC
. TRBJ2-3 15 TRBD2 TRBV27 CASSFSGRDTDTQYF TGTGCCAGCAGTTTTAGCGGGAGGGATACAGATACGCAGTATTTT